The clone carrying this TCR beta chain came up many times. The data stem from a study of spatial heterogeneity in lung cancer. Overall study context: On average, each unique TCR and UMI combination appeared more than ten times in raw reads.

Sample time point: sample taken at primary tumor resection. Extraction of whole RNA from tumor, nontumor lung or frozen PBMC preceded unsorted sequencing. TCRdb redid the calling of the 5' RACE reads with MiXCR, one entry per CDR3 protein. The profile shows tens of thousands of distinct CDR3 sequences, roughly 15% of them singletons. This receptor was obtained from a male donor with early-stage non-small cell lung cancer. Sequenced here: PBMCs, sampled at surgery.

The DNA of the CDR3 is TGTGCCAGCTCACCACCAGGGAGTATGGTGAACACTGAAGCTTTCTTT. This codes for CASSPPGSMVNTEAFF. The chain joins TRBV18 to TRBJ1-1; D ambiguous. The CDR3 is 16 amino acids. Trimming pared 0 bases from V and 0 bases from J, leaving 11 bases between. Germline loops: CDR1 KGHSH, CDR2 LQKENI.